Sequencing of this TCR beta chain was carried out in a study of blood T cell repertoires in COVID-19. Study details: COVID-19 samples from acute and convalescent phases originated in the United States, Italy and Spain. T cells, B-cell-depleted T cells, or PBMCs provided the cDNA or gDNA that served as material.

Per the original methods: Researchers report that nucleated cell counts were estimated from reference gene primer amplification. Clones were sequenced by immunoSEQ multiplex PCR, and TCRdb holds only the in-frame ones, with some missing. V, J and clone size are those of that table, while D and trimming were read from the DNA. The sample shows approximately 62,000 clones, over 75% of them seen only once. The CDR3 totals 14 residues. Germline CDR1 is GTSNPN and CDR2 is SVGIG (reference sequence). The V end was cut by 3 bases, the J end by 4 bases, with 15 bases between. The sample consisted of peripheral blood. The chain combines TRBV30 with TRBJ1-1, with a weak D call TRBD1 (6 bases). This clonotype was obtained from an elderly man with acute or convalescent COVID-19. The CDR3 DNA reads TGTGCCTGGAGCCGGACAGTATTAGGCACTGAAGCTTTCTTT. Its translation is CAWSRTVLGTEAFF.